The present entry profiles one TCR beta chain with its context. As yet, its antigen is unknown. Using its own MiXCR run on the RT-PCR reads, TCRdb lists one record per CDR3 protein. Altogether 450,000 to 550,000 distinct CDR3 sequences are present, around 25% being singletons, with the ten largest covering approximately 1.9%. Germline assignment: CDR1 DFQATT and CDR2 SNEGSKA (reference sequence). J gave up 4 bases and V 6 bases, and 9 bases lay outside the gene matches. The CDR3 is 15 residues long. The entry originates in a study of response to subunit inactivated influenza vaccine. Study-wide results and limits: Authors suggested that a seasonal influenza vaccination recruits few new T cells each time.

This specimen consisted of CD4+ T cells sorted from PBMCs, obtained approximately 5 days after vaccination. The source is a man aged 45 to 65 who received an inactivated influenza vaccine. V gene TRBV20-1 combines with J gene TRBJ2-3; TRBD2 agrees at 11 bases. This CDR3 reads CSAEGLAALPDTQYF. CDR3 bases: TGCAGTGCGGAGGGACTAGCGGCTCTCCCAGATACGCAGTATTTT.